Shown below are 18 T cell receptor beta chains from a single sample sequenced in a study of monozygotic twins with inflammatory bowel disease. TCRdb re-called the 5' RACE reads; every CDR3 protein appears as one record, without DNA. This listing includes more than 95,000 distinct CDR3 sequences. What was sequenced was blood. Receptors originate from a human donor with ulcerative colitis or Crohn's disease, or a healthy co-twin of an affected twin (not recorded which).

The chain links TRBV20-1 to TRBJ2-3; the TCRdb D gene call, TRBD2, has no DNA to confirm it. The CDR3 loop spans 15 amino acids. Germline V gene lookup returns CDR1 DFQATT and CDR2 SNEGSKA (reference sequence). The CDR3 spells CSARVGGSTSDTQYF.

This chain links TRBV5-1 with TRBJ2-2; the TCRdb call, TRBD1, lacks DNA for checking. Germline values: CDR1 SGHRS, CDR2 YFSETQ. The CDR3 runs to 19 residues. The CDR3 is CASSLGAPQGAANTGELFF. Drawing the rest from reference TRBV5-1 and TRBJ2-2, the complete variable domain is KAGVTQTPRYLIKTRGQQVTLSCSPISGHRSVSWYQQTPGQGLQFLFEYFSETQRNKGNFPGRFSGRQFSNSRSEMNVSTLELGDSALYLCASSLGAPQGAANTGELFFGEGSRLTVL.

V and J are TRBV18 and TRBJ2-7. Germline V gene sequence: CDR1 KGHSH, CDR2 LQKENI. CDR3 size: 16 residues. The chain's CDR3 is CASSPLVGGAAYEQYF.

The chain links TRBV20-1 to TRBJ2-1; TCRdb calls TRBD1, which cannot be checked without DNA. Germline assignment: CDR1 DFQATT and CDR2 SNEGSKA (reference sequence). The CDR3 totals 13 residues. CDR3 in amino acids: CSARDRGIGEQFF.

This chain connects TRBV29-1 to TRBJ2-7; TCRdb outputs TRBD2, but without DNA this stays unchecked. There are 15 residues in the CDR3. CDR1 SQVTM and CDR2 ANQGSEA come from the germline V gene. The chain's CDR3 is CSVARLAGNEYEQYF.

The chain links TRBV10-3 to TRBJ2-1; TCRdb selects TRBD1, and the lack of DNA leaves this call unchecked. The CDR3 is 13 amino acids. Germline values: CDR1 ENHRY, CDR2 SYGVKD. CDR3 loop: CAITGTGNNEQFF.

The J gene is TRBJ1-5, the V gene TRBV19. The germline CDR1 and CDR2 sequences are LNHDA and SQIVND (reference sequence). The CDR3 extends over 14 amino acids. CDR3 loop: CASERVFGPQPQHF.

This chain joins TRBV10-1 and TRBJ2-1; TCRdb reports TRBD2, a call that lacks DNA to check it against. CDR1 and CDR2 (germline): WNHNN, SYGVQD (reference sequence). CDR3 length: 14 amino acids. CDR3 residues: CASSVGRDYNEQFF.

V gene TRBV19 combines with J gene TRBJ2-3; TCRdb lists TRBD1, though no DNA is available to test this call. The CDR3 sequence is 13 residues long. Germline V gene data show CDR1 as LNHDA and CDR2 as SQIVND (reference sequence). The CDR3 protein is CASSTGMTDTQYF.

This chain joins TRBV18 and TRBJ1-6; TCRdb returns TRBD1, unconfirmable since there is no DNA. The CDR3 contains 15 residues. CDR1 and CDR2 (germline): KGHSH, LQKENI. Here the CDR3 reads CASSPRTGVNSPLHF.

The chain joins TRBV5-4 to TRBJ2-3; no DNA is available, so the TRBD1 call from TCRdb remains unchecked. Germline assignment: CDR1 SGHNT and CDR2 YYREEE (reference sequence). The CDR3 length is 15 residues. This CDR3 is CASSPRDRSGDTQYF.

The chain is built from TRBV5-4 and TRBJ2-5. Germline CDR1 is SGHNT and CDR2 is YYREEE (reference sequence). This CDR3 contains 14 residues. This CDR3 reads CASSLAGIKETQYF.

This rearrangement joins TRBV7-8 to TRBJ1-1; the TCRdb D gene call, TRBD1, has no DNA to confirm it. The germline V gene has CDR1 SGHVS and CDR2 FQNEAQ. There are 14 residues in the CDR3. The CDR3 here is CASSRGQGNTEAFF. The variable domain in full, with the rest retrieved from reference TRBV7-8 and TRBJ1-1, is GAGVSQSPRYKVAKRGQDVALRCDPISGHVSLFWYQQALGQGPEFLTYFQNEAQLDKSGLPSDRFFAERPEGSVSTLKIQRTQQEDSAVYLCASSRGQGNTEAFFGQGTRLTVV.

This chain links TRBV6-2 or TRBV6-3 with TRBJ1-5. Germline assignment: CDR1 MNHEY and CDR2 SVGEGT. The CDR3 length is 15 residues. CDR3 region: CASSSGMWGNQPQHF.

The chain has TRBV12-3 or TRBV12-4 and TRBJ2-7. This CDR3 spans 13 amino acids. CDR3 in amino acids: CASTVGRAYEQYF.

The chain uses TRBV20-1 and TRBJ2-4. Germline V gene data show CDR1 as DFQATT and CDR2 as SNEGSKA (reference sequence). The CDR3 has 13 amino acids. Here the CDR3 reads CSAIDVAKNIQYF.

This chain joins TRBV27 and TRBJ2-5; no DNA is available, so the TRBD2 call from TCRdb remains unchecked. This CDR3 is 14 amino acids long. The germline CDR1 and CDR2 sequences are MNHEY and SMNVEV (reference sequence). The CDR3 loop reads CASRPSGAQETQYF.

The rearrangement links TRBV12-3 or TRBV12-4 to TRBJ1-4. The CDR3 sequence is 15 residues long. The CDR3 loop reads CASSFSVRTNEKLFF.